This entry lists 30 T cell receptor beta chains sequenced from one sample in a study of blood T cell repertoires in COVID-19. TCRdb keeps only in-frame clones here, not all; method: immunoSEQ multiplex PCR. The repertoire includes about 260,000 clones, over 75% of them detected once, and approximately 9% sits in the top ten. Material: peripheral blood. All receptors derive from a human donor in a cohort sampled during active COVID-19.

The rearrangement joins TRBV2 to TRBJ2-7, with 8 positions matching TRBD1. The germline gives CDR1 SNHLY, CDR2 FYNNEI. CDR3 length equals 13 residues. V dropped 4 bases and J dropped 4; count of bases not matched to a gene: 3. This CDR3 is CASSVQGVYEQYF. The DNA of the CDR3 is TGTGCCAGCAGTGTACAGGGGGTTTACGAGCAGTACTTC.

V usage is TRBV7-2 and J usage is TRBJ1-1; D ambiguous. Germline values: CDR1 SGHTA, CDR2 FQGNSA. Deletions cut 1 base from V and 0 bases from J, with 9 bases between. The length of the CDR3 is 15 residues. CDR3 nucleotides: TGTGCCAGCAGCTTAGGCGGCAGCTTGAACACTGAAGCTTTCTTT. The encoded protein is CASSLGGSLNTEAFF.

J is TRBJ2-3 and V is TRBV24-1; TRBD1 aligns across 9 bases. Looked up from germline, CDR1 is KGHDR and CDR2 is SFDVKD. CDR3 length: 15 amino acids. Trimming at V came to 6 bases and at J to 4 bases, leaving 7 bases not matched to a gene. The CDR3 coding sequence is TGTGCCACCAGTCCTCGGGGACAGGGTCCAGATACGCAGTATTTT. This codes for CATSPRGQGPDTQYF.

CDR3 DNA: TGTGCCAGCAGCAAAGCAGGGGGCGGGTCCTACAATGAGCAGTTCTTC. Translation: CASSKAGGGSYNEQFF. V is TRBV27 and J is TRBJ2-1; 8 nucleotides align to TRBD1. V dropped 6 bases and J dropped 1; count of bases not matched to a gene: 8. CDR1 is MNHEY and CDR2 is SMNVEV in the germline V gene (reference sequence). The CDR3 spans 16 residues.

The chain has TRBV5-8 and TRBJ2-2; 8 bases agree with TRBD2. V shed 2 bases and J 7 bases; nucleotides not matched to a gene: 7. CDR1 SGHTS and CDR2 YDEGEE come from the germline V gene. This CDR3 has 15 residues. The CDR3 sequence is CASSFGGAPNGELFF. DNA of the CDR3: TGTGCCAGCAGCTTCGGGGGGGCGCCTAACGGGGAGCTGTTTTTT.

V and J are TRBV4-2 and TRBJ2-2; D uncertain. This CDR3 comprises 13 residues. V shed 2 bases and J shed 9 bases, with 10 bases lying between them. The germline gives CDR1 LGHNA, CDR2 YNFKEQ. The CDR3 region has the DNA TGTGCCAGCAGCCAAACCCCCTCTAGGGAGCTGTTTTTT. Translation gives CASSQTPSRELFF.

This clone was observed once. V gene TRBV11-2 combines with J gene TRBJ2-3; D is unclear. The CDR3 contains 14 residues. Per germline, CDR1 SGHAT and CDR2 FQNNGV. V lost 1 base and J lost 4, with 9 bases in between. The CDR3 DNA is TGTGCCAGCAGCTTAGGAGCGTACCCAGATACGCAGTATTTT. As protein: CASSLGAYPDTQYF.

This clone was detected only once. The chain recombines TRBV7-3 with TRBJ2-1; D gene unclear. The CDR3 sequence is 15 residues long. The V gene lost 2 bases and the J gene lost 0 bases, with 8 bases spanning the gap. Germline V lookup: CDR1 SGHTA, CDR2 FQGTGA. CDR3 sequence: CASSLAFSSYNEQFF. CDR3 sequence (DNA): TGTGCCAGCAGCTTAGCGTTTAGCTCCTACAATGAGCAGTTCTTC.

The rearrangement joins TRBV6-5 to TRBJ2-2; 8 bases are shared with TRBD1. V dropped 6 bases and J dropped 3; count of bases not matched to a gene: 3. Germline CDR1 MNHEY, CDR2 SVGAGI. The CDR3 is 14 amino acids. The CDR3 sequence is CASRQGVDTGELFF. Written as DNA, the CDR3 is TGTGCCAGCAGACAGGGGGTGGACACCGGGGAGCTGTTTTTT.

The chain carries TRBV19 and TRBJ2-1; TRBD1 agrees at 8 bases. The CDR3 has 15 residues. CDR1 and CDR2 (germline): LNHDA, SQIVND (reference sequence). V lost 7 bases to trimming and J lost 0 bases; unmatched junction nucleotides: 5. CDR3 in DNA: TGTGCCAGTACCCGACAGGGGAGCTCCTACAATGAGCAGTTCTTC. It yields the protein CASTRQGSSYNEQFF.

The chain combines TRBV29-1 with TRBJ1-2; TRBD1 matches at 7 bases. The CDR3 has 11 amino acids. V gave up 6 bases and J gave up 7 bases; unmatched junction bases: 5. The germline V gene has CDR1 SQVTM and CDR2 ANQGSEA. CDR3: CSVRGSTGYTF. DNA of the CDR3: TGCAGCGTCAGGGGGTCGACTGGCTACACCTTC.

The V call is TRBV5-6, the J call TRBJ2-2; D possibly corresponds to TRBD2 (5 bases). V lost 5 bases and J 0 bases, leaving 14 bases between the germline ends. The CDR3 runs 16 residues. CDR1 is SGHDT and CDR2 is YYEEEE in the germline V gene. The CDR3 DNA follows: TGTGCCAGCAGGTGGAGGCGGGTCGCGAACACCGGGGAGCTGTTTTTT. Translated, it gives CASRWRRVANTGELFF.

The V gene is TRBV18, the J gene TRBJ2-5; 9 bases align to TRBD1. J gave up 5 bases and V 6 bases, and 16 bases lay outside the gene matches. The V gene's germline CDR1 is KGHSH and CDR2 LQKENI. This CDR3 is built from 17 residues. CDR3 region: CASSRDGQGLRLETQYF. CDR3 coding DNA: TGTGCCAGCTCCCGAGATGGACAGGGGCTTCGGCTGGAGACCCAGTACTTC.

V gene TRBV5-8 combines with J gene TRBJ2-7; D is perhaps TRBD1 (6 bases). With 4 bases removed from V and 4 bases from J, the gap between germline ends came to 9 bases. Germline V CDR1 and CDR2: SGHTS, YDEGEE. The CDR3 is made up of 12 amino acids. The CDR3, as DNA: TGTGCCAGCAGCAAAGGGGGTTACGAGCAGTACTTC. It is translated as CASSKGGYEQYF. Complete variable domain (other parts from reference TRBV5-8 and TRBJ2-7): EAGVTQSPTHLIKTRGQQATLRCSPISGHTSVYWYQQALGLGLQFLLWYDEGEERNRGNFPPRFSGRQFPNYSSELNVNALELEDSALYLCASSKGGYEQYFGPGTRLTVT.

The chain uses TRBV3-1 (or the pseudogene TRBV3-2) and TRBJ2-1; 15 bases are a match to TRBD2. V dropped 4 bases and J dropped 7; count of bases not matched to a gene: 5. This CDR3 is 16 amino acids long. Germline values: CDR1 LGHDT, CDR2 YNNKEL (reference sequence). The CDR3 bases are TGTGCCAGCAGCCCAGGACTAGCGGGAGGGCCAAATGAGCAGTTCTTC. Translation gives CASSPGLAGGPNEQFF.

V is TRBV29-1 and J is TRBJ2-1, with unresolved D. Per the germline V gene, CDR1 is SQVTM and CDR2 is ANQGSEA. V lost 5 bases, J lost 7 bases, and 3 bases lay in between. This CDR3 contains 9 residues. CDR3 nucleotide sequence: TGCAGCGTTTCTAATGAGCAGTTCTTC. Protein product: CSVSNEQFF.

The genes are TRBV28 and TRBJ2-7, with 10 bases aligning to TRBD1. The CDR3 spans 15 residues. Germline V gene lookup returns CDR1 MDHEN and CDR2 SYDVKM. The V and J ends lost 5 bases and 1 base, in that order; junction bases with no gene match: 5. CDR3 nucleotide sequence: TGTGCCAGCAGTCGCCCGGGACAGGGGTCCTACGAGCAGTACTTC. Protein product: CASSRPGQGSYEQYF.

CDR3 sequence (DNA): TGTGCCAGCAGTGAAGAGGGACAGGCCTCCTACGAGCAGTACTTC. Translation gives CASSEEGQASYEQYF. This rearrangement joins TRBV6-1 to TRBJ2-7; 8 nucleotides align to TRBD1. Germline V lookup: CDR1 MNHNS, CDR2 SASEGT. V gave up 1 base and J gave up 0 bases; unmatched junction bases: 2. The CDR3 is 15 amino acids.

The genes are TRBV28 and TRBJ2-1; possible D gene TRBD1, 6 bases. The CDR3 totals 13 residues. V was pared by 10 bases and J by 4 bases, with 14 bases between. Germline values: CDR1 MDHEN, CDR2 SYDVKM. As DNA, the CDR3 is TGTGCCACCGAAAGAGGACAGTACAATGAGCAGTTCTTC. Amino acid sequence: CATERGQYNEQFF.

The sample holds a few counts of this clone. The rearrangement joins TRBV6-1 to TRBJ1-6, with 8 bases fitting TRBD1. V lost 3 bases, J lost 9 bases, and 1 base stayed unmatched. CDR3 length equals 13 residues. Germline CDR1 reads MNHNS; CDR2 reads SASEGT. The CDR3 DNA reads TGTGCCAGCAGTGACGACAGGGGTTCACCCCTCCACTTT. Protein: CASSDDRGSPLHF.

The chain carries TRBV5-4 and TRBJ2-1, with a tentative D call TRBD1 (5 bases). Trimming stripped 0 bases from V and 4 bases from J, with 11 bases between. This CDR3 comprises 15 residues. Germline V lookup: CDR1 SGHNT, CDR2 YYREEE (reference sequence). CDR3 residues: CASSLAADKYNEQFF. CDR3 sequence (DNA): TGTGCCAGCAGCTTGGCGGCGGACAAGTACAATGAGCAGTTCTTC.

This clone was seen a handful of times. The CDR3 DNA follows: TGTGCCAGCAGCCAAGAGGGACAGCGGGTCCATGGCTACACCTTC. It codes for CASSQEGQRVHGYTF. The chain joins TRBV4-2 to TRBJ1-2; 7 bases match TRBD1. V trimming: 0 bases; J trimming: 6 bases; junction bases outside the gene matches: 7. The CDR3 runs 15 residues. The V gene's germline CDR1 is LGHNA and CDR2 YNFKEQ.

The chain has TRBV6-2 or TRBV6-3 and TRBJ2-7; TRBD2 agrees at 10 bases. Germline V CDR1 and CDR2: MNHEY, SVGEGT. This CDR3 has 15 amino acids. After removal of 5 bases from V and 6 bases from J, the junction contained 10 bases not matched to a gene. The CDR3 coding sequence is TGTGCCAGCAGTCGGAGCGGGAGGGCCTTCGGCGAGCAGTACTTC. The encoded protein is CASSRSGRAFGEQYF.

This clone is labeled as medium-sized. The chain carries TRBV12-3 or TRBV12-4 and TRBJ2-7; tentative D call: TRBD2 (6 bases). The CDR3 consists of 13 residues. Deletions cut 5 bases from V and 7 bases from J, with 15 bases between. CDR3 amino acids: CASSPGLQSEQYF. CDR3 nucleotide sequence: TGTGCCAGCAGTCCGGGACTCCAGTCGGAGCAGTACTTC.

This chain joins TRBV5-6 and TRBJ2-7, with D maybe TRBD1 (5 bases). Germline CDR1 SGHDT, CDR2 YYEEEE. The germline V and J ends were trimmed by 0 bases and 1 base, with 14 bases remaining between them. This CDR3 spans 16 amino acids. The CDR3 protein is CASSLVRQGNSYEQYF. In nucleotides, the CDR3 is TGTGCCAGCAGCTTGGTTCGGCAGGGAAATTCCTACGAGCAGTACTTC.

The chain couples TRBV7-9 to TRBJ1-4; 10 bases match TRBD1. This CDR3 spans 15 amino acids. With 3 bases clipped from V and 10 bases from J, the junction kept 8 bases outside the gene matches. Germline V lookup: CDR1 SEHNR, CDR2 FQNEAQ (reference sequence). The CDR3 sequence is CASSFPTGGEGKLFF. The CDR3 nucleotides are TGTGCCAGCAGCTTCCCGACAGGGGGCGAAGGAAAACTGTTTTTT.

The chain recombines TRBV6-5 with TRBJ1-1; TRBD1 aligns across 9 bases. Germline assignment: CDR1 MNHEY and CDR2 SVGAGI. V gave up 8 bases and J gave up 0 bases; unmatched junction bases: 4. This CDR3 spans 14 amino acids. DNA for the CDR3: TGTGCCAGCGGGACAGGGAGCATGAACACTGAAGCTTTCTTT. Encoded protein: CASGTGSMNTEAFF.

The rearrangement uses TRBV28 and TRBJ1-5; tentative D call: TRBD1 (5 bases). The CDR3 loop spans 15 amino acids. Trimming took off 5 bases at V and 7 bases at J, with 18 bases between the two ends. Germline values: CDR1 MDHEN, CDR2 SYDVKM. CDR3: CASSLRGGVEQPQHF. The CDR3 region has the DNA TGTGCCAGCAGTCTTCGTGGGGGGGTTGAGCAGCCCCAGCATTTT.

This clone was observed a handful of times. The J gene is TRBJ2-3, the V gene TRBV5-1; D is perhaps TRBD1 (6 bases). Germline V gene lookup returns CDR1 SGHRS and CDR2 YFSETQ. This CDR3 comprises 16 residues. Trimming took 3 bases from V and 4 from J, leaving 18 bases between them. The CDR3 DNA follows: TGCGCCAGCAGCTCGCTTCCAGGGGTCGGGGCAGATACGCAGTATTTT. The encoded protein is CASSSLPGVGADTQYF.

DNA of the CDR3: TGTGCCAGCAGCCGGACCTCCACAGGGGGGGGAGATACGCAGTATTTT. It specifies CASSRTSTGGGDTQYF. The V and J genes are TRBV7-6 and TRBJ2-3; TRBD1 is a possible D gene (8 bases). This CDR3 is 16 amino acids long. Germline V gene sequence: CDR1 SGHVS, CDR2 FNYEAQ. V was clipped by 5 bases and J by 5 bases, with 20 bases between them.